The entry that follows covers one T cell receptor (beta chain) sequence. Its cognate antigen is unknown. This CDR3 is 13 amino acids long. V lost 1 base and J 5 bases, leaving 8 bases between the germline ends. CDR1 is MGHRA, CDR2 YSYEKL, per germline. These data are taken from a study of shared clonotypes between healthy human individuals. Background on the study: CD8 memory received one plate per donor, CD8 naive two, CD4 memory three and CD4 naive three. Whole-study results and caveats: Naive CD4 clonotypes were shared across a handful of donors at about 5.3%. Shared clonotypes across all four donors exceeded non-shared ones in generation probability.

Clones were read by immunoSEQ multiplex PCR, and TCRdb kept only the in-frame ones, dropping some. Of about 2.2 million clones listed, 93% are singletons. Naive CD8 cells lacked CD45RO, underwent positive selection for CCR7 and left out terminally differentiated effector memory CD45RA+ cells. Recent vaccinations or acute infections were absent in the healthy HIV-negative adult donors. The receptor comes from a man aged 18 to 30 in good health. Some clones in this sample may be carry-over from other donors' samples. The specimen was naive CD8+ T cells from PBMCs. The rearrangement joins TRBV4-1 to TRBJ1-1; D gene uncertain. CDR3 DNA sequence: TGCGCCAGCAGCCAAGTCAGCTTTACTGAAGCTTTCTTT. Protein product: CASSQVSFTEAFF.